Listed below are T cell receptor beta chains from one sample, sequenced in a study of blood T cell repertoires in COVID-19. Generated by immunoSEQ multiplex PCR, the TCRdb table keeps only in-frame clones and is missing some. The sample lists 300,000 to 400,000 clones; more than 75% were seen once. The source material was PBMCs or T cells enriched from blood (not recorded which). The receptors come from a woman between 18 and 29 years old who had recovered from COVID-19. CDR3s include the opening cysteine and the closing phenylalanine or tryptophan. D genes are given only for firm matches. A clone size is listed for some rows: how often the clone was seen (once, few, many), or a class if it is expanded.

>TRBD1|TRBV5-1|TRBJ1-3|NA
TGCGCCAGCAGCTTGGACGGTCAGGGGGCTAAGTCTGGAAACACCATATATTTT
CASSLDGQGAKSGNTIYF
>TRBD1|TRBV5-1|TRBJ1-2|NA
TGCGCCAGCAGCTTGACGACAGGGTCCTCTGGCTACACCTTC
CASSLTTGSSGYTF
>TRBD2|TRBV19|TRBJ2-7|NA
TGTGCCAGTACCCCGGGGGGGGGCAACGAGCAGTACTTC
CASTPGGGNEQYF
>NA|TRBV28|TRBJ1-1|once
TGTGCCAGCAGTTTCGTCTCGAACACTGAAGCTTTCTTT
CASSFVSNTEAFF
>TRBD1|TRBV5-6|TRBJ1-6|once
TGTGCCAGCAGCATCGCCCCCGGACAGGGACCCGAATATTCACCCCTCCACTTT
CASSIAPGQGPEYSPLHF
>NA|TRBV2|TRBJ1-4|once
TGTGCCAGCAATGGGGCAGTAGACAATGAAAAACTGTTTTTT
CASNGAVDNEKLFF
>NA|TRBV21-1|TRBJ1-5|NA
TGTGCCAGCAGCAAATTATTGGAGGGCCAGCCGATGGGTTATAGCAATCAGCCCCAGCATTTT
CASSKLLEGQPMGYSNQPQHF
>TRBD1|TRBV3-1/TRBV3-2|TRBJ2-5|NA
TGTGCCAGCAGCCAAAACTTCGGGACAGGAGGGAGAGGGGAGACCCAGTACTTC
CASSQNFGTGGRGETQYF
>TRBD1|TRBV6-5|TRBJ1-4|NA
TGTGCCAGCAGTTGGGGACAGGGGAGTGAAAAACTGTTTTTT
CASSWGQGSEKLFF
>NA|TRBV4-1|TRBJ1-4|NA
TGCGCCAGCAGCGGGCAGCCGGGAGGGGATGAAAAACTGTTTTTT
CASSGQPGGDEKLFF
>NA|TRBV7-2|TRBJ2-3|NA
TGTGCCAGCAGCCGCCCTAGCTTCACAGATACGCAGTATTTT
CASSRPSFTDTQYF
>NA|TRBV6-6|TRBJ2-5|NA
TGTGCCAGCAGTTACTCTATCGAGACCCAGTACTTC
CASSYSIETQYF
>TRBD1|TRBV6-5|TRBJ1-2|NA
TGTGCCAGCAGTTACAGGACAGGGGTGGAAGGCTACACCTTC
CASSYRTGVEGYTF
>NA|TRBV15|TRBJ2-1|few
TGTGCCACCACCGACGGGGGGCCGGACAATGAGCAGTTCTTC
CATTDGGPDNEQFF
>NA|TRBV7-2|TRBJ1-5|NA
TGTGCCAGCAGCTCACACGGGAATCAGCCCCAGCATTTT
CASSSHGNQPQHF